The rows below give T cell receptor beta chains drawn from one sample of a study of cytomegalovirus exposure and HLA in healthy donors. Profiled with immunoSEQ multiplex PCR; TCRdb holds only in-frame clones, not every one. Here the sample spans roughly 100,000 clones, roughly four fifths being singletons. Sequencing input: PBMCs. Every receptor here comes from a middle-aged man in good health and CMV-seropositive. The CDR3 runs from the conserved cysteine through the conserved F or W. The D gene is left open where the match is weak. A row's size may be missing; if present it is once, few, many or a size class.

>TRBV13|TRBD2|NA|TRBJ2-7
CASSTLTSGSYEQYF
TGTGCCAGCAGCACCCTGACTAGCGGGTCCTACGAGCAGTACTTC
>TRBV19|NA|NA|TRBJ1-2
CASSSSGLTNGYTF
TGTGCCAGTAGTTCGTCAGGACTTACCAATGGCTACACCTTC
>TRBV7-8|NA|few|TRBJ1-4
CASSLALTATNEKLFF
TGTGCCAGCAGCTTAGCGCTTACTGCAACTAATGAAAAACTGTTTTTT
>TRBV5-1|TRBD2|NA|TRBJ2-7
CASRSLAGTSYEQYF
TGCGCCAGCAGATCGCTAGCGGGGACCTCCTACGAGCAGTACTTC
>TRBV25-1|NA|NA|TRBJ2-3
CASSTRFSSTDTQYF
TGTGCCAGCAGTACCAGGTTCTCTAGCACAGATACGCAGTATTTT
>TRBV30|NA|NA|TRBJ1-5
CAWNREGNQPQHF
TGTGCCTGGAACAGGGAAGGCAATCAGCCCCAGCATTTT
>TRBV9|TRBD1|once|TRBJ1-2
CASRPRPQGAYGYTF
TGTGCCAGCAGACCCCGCCCGCAGGGGGCCTATGGCTACACCTTC
>TRBV30|NA|NA|TRBJ1-2
CAWTLTGFNYGYTF
TGTGCCTGGACTTTGACAGGCTTTAACTATGGCTACACCTTC
>TRBV5-1|TRBD1|NA|TRBJ1-2
CASSAHRGGYGYTF
TGCGCCAGCAGCGCTCACAGGGGTGGCTATGGCTACACCTTC
>TRBV5-8|TRBD1|NA|TRBJ1-6
CASSRGQAPNSPLHF
TGTGCCAGCAGCCGGGGACAGGCGCCGAATTCACCCCTCCACTTT
>TRBV4-1|NA|NA|TRBJ2-2
CASSQDPGGVVTGELFF
TGCGCCAGCAGCCAAGATCCGGGCGGGGTTGTCACCGGGGAGCTGTTTTTT
>TRBV13|NA|NA|TRBJ1-2
CASSGQNYGYTF
TGTGCCAGCAGCGGCCAGAACTATGGCTACACCTTC
>TRBV28|NA|NA|TRBJ2-1
CASSQNTGSRGGEQFF
TGTGCCAGCAGTCAAAATACGGGGTCACGCGGTGGTGAGCAGTTCTTC
>TRBV11-2|NA|once|TRBJ2-2
CASSSTRNTGELFF
TGTGCCAGCAGCTCTACCCGGAACACCGGGGAGCTGTTTTTT
>TRBV6-1|NA|NA|TRBJ1-5
CASSGYTNQPQHF
TGTGCCAGCAGTGGGTATACTAATCAGCCCCAGCATTTT
>TRBV6-6|TRBD1|NA|TRBJ1-1
CASSYSTRTGEPFF
TGTGCCAGCAGTTACTCCACTAGGACAGGGGAACCTTTCTTT
>TRBV4-1|NA|NA|TRBJ1-4
CASSPRGGGTNEKLFF
TGCGCCAGCAGCCCCCGTGGGGGGGGCACTAATGAAAAACTGTTTTTT
>TRBV5-1|NA|NA|TRBJ2-7
CASSLGQAVYEQYF
TGCGCCAGCAGCTTGGGACAGGCGGTATACGAGCAGTACTTC
>TRBV14|NA|once|TRBJ1-6
CASSQMNRNSPLHF
TGTGCCAGCAGCCAAATGAACAGAAATTCACCCCTCCACTTT
>TRBV5-6|NA|NA|TRBJ1-1
CASSLNPTGNTEAFF
TGTGCCAGCAGCTTGAATCCGACAGGGAACACTGAAGCTTTCTTT
>TRBV5-1|NA|once|TRBJ2-5
CASSLGAGARRETQYF
TGCGCCAGCAGCTTGGGGGCAGGTGCGAGGAGGGAGACCCAGTACTTC
>TRBV6-5|NA|NA|TRBJ2-7
CASSIQGGGGEVYF
TGTGCCAGCAGCATACAGGGGGGAGGGGGGGAGGTGTACTTC
>TRBV10-1|NA|NA|TRBJ2-5
CASSGEREEGLQETQYF
TGCGCCAGCAGTGGAGAGAGGGAGGAGGGACTCCAAGAGACCCAGTACTTC
>TRBV11-2|TRBD1|NA|TRBJ1-1
CASSFTGGNTEAFF
TGTGCCAGCAGCTTTACAGGGGGCAACACTGAAGCTTTCTTT
>TRBV14|NA|NA|TRBJ1-2
CASSRERLNYGYTF
TGTGCCAGCAGCCGAGAAAGACTCAACTATGGCTACACCTTC
>TRBV5-1|TRBD2|NA|TRBJ2-5
CASKDLAGGQTQYF
TGCGCCAGCAAGGACCTAGCGGGAGGCCAGACCCAGTACTTC
>TRBV6-5|TRBD2|NA|TRBJ2-1
CASSLSGGRHNEQFF
TGTGCCAGCAGTCTCAGCGGGGGGCGACACAATGAGCAGTTCTTC
>TRBV19|NA|NA|TRBJ2-2
CASSIDHRGKAGELFF
TGTGCCAGTAGTATAGATCATAGGGGAAAGGCCGGGGAGCTGTTTTTT
>TRBV7-9|TRBD2|once|TRBJ2-1
CASSLALAGTYNEQFF
TGTGCCAGCAGCTTAGCCCTAGCGGGGACCTACAATGAGCAGTTCTTC
>TRBV6-5|NA|NA|TRBJ1-3
CASSYSPGPGNTIYF
TGTGCCAGCAGTTACTCTCCTGGGCCCGGAAACACCATATATTTT
>TRBV30|NA|NA|TRBJ1-3
CAWSEWGVQNTIYF
TGTGCCTGGAGTGAATGGGGGGTGCAAAACACCATATATTTT
>TRBV6-5|TRBD2|NA|TRBJ2-2
CASSYGGRRYTGELFF
TGTGCCAGCAGTTACGGCGGGAGGAGGTACACCGGGGAGCTGTTTTTT
>TRBV9|NA|NA|TRBJ1-2
CASSPQQDPGYGYTF
TGTGCCAGCAGCCCCCAACAGGATCCGGGCTATGGCTACACCTTC
>TRBV6-1|NA|NA|TRBJ1-5
CASSETHRVPQHF
TGTGCCAGCAGTGAAACTCACAGAGTGCCCCAGCATTTT
>TRBV29-1|TRBD2|NA|TRBJ2-1
CSSRLAHEQFF
TGCAGCTCCCGACTAGCCCATGAGCAGTTCTTC
>TRBV5-1|TRBD2|once|TRBJ2-2
CASSLSTAGGPVTGELFF
TGCGCCAGCAGCTTGAGTACGGCGGGAGGGCCGGTTACCGGGGAGCTGTTTTTT
>TRBV6-4|NA|once|TRBJ2-6
CASSGEGANVLTF
TGTGCCAGCAGTGGAGAGGGGGCCAACGTCCTGACTTTC
>TRBV2|NA|NA|TRBJ1-1
CASSTAGGNTEAFF
TGTGCCAGCAGCACAGCGGGGGGGAACACTGAAGCTTTCTTT
>TRBV6-5|TRBD1|NA|TRBJ2-7
CASSVTGATYEQYF
TGTGCCAGCAGCGTTACAGGGGCTACCTACGAGCAGTACTTC
>TRBV4-1|TRBD2|NA|TRBJ2-1
CASSQGGLRGGPGGNEQFF
TGCGCCAGCAGCCAAGGGGGACTGCGCGGGGGGCCGGGGGGGAATGAGCAGTTCTTC
>TRBV15|NA|NA|TRBJ2-5
CATSRDTGETQYF
TGTGCCACCAGCAGAGACACCGGAGAGACCCAGTACTTC
>TRBV6-5|NA|once|TRBJ2-5
CASSSPGGTGETQYF
TGTGCCAGCAGTTCCCCAGGCGGGACGGGTGAGACCCAGTACTTC
>TRBV9|NA|NA|TRBJ2-5
CASSVGSQGTQETQYF
TGTGCCAGCAGCGTAGGATCTCAGGGCACGCAAGAGACCCAGTACTTC
>TRBV30|NA|NA|TRBJ2-7
CAWSGGAWEAYEQYF
TGTGCCTGGAGTGGTGGAGCCTGGGAGGCCTACGAGCAGTACTTC
>TRBV5-5|NA|NA|TRBJ1-2
CASSLVGTQYGYTF
TGTGCCAGCAGCTTGGTGGGGACACAGTATGGCTACACCTTC
>TRBV15|TRBD1|NA|TRBJ1-4
CATSRGPQGVATNEKLFF
TGTGCCACCAGCAGAGGGCCACAGGGGGTTGCAACTAATGAAAAACTGTTTTTT
>TRBV5-1|NA|few|TRBJ2-1
CASSLSPTGENEQFF
TGCGCCAGCAGCCTAAGTCCCACGGGGGAGAATGAGCAGTTCTTC
>TRBV5-4|NA|NA|TRBJ2-5
CASSLDGGIGNGETQYF
TGTGCCAGCAGCTTGGACGGTGGAATCGGGAACGGGGAGACCCAGTACTTC